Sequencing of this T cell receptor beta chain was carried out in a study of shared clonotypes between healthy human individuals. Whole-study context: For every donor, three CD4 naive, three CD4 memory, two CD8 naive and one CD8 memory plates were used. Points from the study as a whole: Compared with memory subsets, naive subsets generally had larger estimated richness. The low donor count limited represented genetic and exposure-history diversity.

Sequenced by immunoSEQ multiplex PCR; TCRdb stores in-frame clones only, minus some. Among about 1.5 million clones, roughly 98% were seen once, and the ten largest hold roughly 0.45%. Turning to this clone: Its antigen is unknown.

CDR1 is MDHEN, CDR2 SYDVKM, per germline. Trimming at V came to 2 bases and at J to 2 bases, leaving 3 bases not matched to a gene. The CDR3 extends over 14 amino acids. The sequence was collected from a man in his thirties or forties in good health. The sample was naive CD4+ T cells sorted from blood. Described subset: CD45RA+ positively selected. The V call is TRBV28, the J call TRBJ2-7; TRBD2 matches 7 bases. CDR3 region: CASSLAGAPYEQYF. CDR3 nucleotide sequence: TGTGCCAGCAGTTTAGCGGGAGCCCCCTACGAGCAGTACTTC.